Sequencing of this TCR beta chain was carried out in a study of T cells in tumors after PD-1 blockade. Study at large: During anti-PD-1 treatment, some patients continued daily vismodegib 150 mg.

A word on this clone: Its target is not known.

Tumor or blood genomic DNA was sequenced, with inputs of about 550 ng to 6,004 ng. Points from the study as a whole: Peripheral recruitment is suggested, as some novel exhausted tumor clones were in pre-treatment blood.

Generated by immunoSEQ multiplex PCR, the TCRdb table keeps only in-frame clones and is missing some. Of approximately 15,000 clones detected, about 82% appear once; the ten largest clones hold roughly 25%. The V segment lost 5 bases and the J segment 8 bases; nucleotides outside the gene matches: 10. The CDR3 runs 16 residues. Germline V CDR1 and CDR2: LNHDA, SQIVND (reference sequence). The sequencing here drew on PBMCs, taken after anti-PD-1 treatment. The source is a human donor with basal cell carcinoma. J is TRBJ1-4 and V is TRBV19; 11 bases line up with TRBD1. The CDR3 sequence: CASSLGWDRGNEKLFF. The CDR3 nucleotides read TGTGCCAGTAGTTTGGGTTGGGACAGGGGGAACGAAAAACTGTTTTTT.